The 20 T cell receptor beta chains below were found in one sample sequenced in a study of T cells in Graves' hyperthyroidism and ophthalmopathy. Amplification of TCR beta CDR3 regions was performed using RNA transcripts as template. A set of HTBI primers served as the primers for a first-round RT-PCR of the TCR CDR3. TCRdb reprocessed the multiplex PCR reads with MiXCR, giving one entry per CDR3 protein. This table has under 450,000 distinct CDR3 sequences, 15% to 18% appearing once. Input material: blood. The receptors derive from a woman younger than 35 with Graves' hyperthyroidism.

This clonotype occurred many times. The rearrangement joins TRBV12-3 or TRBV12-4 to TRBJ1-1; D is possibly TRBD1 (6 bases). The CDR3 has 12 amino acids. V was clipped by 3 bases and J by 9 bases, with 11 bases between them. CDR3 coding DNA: TGTGCCAGCAGTTTCGGGACAACTAAAGCTTTCTTT. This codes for CASSFGTTKAFF.

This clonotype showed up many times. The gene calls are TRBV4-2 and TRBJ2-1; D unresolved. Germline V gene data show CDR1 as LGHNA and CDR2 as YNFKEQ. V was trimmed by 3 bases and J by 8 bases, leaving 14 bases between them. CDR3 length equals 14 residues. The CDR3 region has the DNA TGTGCCAGCAGCCACGATTTAAGGCGCGATGAGCAGTTCTTC. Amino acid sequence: CASSHDLRRDEQFF.

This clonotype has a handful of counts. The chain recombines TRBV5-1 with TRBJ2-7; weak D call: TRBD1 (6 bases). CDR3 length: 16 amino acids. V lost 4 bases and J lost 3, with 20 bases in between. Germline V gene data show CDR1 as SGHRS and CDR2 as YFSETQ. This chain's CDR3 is CASSIVGAVGFYEQYF. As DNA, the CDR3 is TGCGCCAGCAGCATAGTGGGGGCCGTCGGATTCTACGAGCAGTACTTC. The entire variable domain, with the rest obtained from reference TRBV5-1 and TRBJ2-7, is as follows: KAGVTQTPRYLIKTRGQQVTLSCSPISGHRSVSWYQQTPGQGLQFLFEYFSETQRNKGNFPGRFSGRQFSNSRSEMNVSTLELGDSALYLCASSIVGAVGFYEQYFGPGTRLTVT.

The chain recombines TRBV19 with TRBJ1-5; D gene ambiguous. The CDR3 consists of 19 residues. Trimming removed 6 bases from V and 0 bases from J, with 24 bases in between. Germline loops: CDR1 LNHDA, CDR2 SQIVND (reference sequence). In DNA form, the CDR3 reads TGTGCCAGTAGCAAAGGAGACGGCTCAGTAGTTTATAGCAATCAGCCCCAGCATTTT. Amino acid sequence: CASSKGDGSVVYSNQPQHF.

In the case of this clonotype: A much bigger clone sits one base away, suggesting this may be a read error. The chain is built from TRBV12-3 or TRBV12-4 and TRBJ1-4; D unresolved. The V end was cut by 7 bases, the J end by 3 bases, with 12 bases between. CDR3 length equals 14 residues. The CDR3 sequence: CASNLGDPNEKLFF. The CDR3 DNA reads TGTGCCAGCAACTTGGGAGACCCTAATGAAAAACTGTTTTTT.

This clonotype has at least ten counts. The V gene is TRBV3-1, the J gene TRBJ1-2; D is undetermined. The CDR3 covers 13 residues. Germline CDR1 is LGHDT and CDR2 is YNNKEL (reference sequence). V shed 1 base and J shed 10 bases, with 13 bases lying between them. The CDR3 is CASSQGYSFDYTF. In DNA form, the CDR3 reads TGTGCCAGCAGCCAAGGTTACAGTTTCGACTACACCTTC.

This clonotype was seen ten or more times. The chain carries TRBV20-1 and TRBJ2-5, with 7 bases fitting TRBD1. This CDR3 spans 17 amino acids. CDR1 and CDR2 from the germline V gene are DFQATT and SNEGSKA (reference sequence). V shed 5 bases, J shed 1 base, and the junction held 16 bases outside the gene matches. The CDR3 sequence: CSAFYTPGQRFQETQYF. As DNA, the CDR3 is TGCAGTGCTTTTTATACGCCGGGACAGAGATTCCAAGAGACCCAGTACTTC.

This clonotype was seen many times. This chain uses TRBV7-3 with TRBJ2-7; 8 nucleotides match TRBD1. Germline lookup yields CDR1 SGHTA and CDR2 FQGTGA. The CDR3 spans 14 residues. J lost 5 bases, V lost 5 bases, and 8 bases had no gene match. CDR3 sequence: CASSPGQGLNEQYF. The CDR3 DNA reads TGTGCCAGCAGCCCTGGACAGGGACTCAACGAGCAGTACTTC. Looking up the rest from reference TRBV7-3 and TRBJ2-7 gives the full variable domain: GAGVSQTPSNKVTEKGKYVELRCDPISGHTALYWYRQSLGQGPEFLIYFQGTGAADDSGLPNDRFFAVRPEGSVSTLKIQRTERGDSAVYLCASSPGQGLNEQYFGPGTRLTVT.

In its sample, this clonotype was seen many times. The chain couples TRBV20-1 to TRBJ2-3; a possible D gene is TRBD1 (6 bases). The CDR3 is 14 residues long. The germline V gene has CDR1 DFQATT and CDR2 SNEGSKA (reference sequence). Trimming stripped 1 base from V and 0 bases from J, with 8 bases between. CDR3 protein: CSARVGASTDTQYF. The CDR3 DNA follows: TGCAGTGCTAGAGTGGGGGCCAGCACAGATACGCAGTATTTT.

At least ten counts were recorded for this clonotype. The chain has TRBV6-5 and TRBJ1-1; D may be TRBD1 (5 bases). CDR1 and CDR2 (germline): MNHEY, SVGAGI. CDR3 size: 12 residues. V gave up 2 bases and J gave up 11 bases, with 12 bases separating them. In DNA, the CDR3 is TGTGCCAGCAGTTACCGCGGGGCACGGGCTTTCTTT. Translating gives CASSYRGARAFF.

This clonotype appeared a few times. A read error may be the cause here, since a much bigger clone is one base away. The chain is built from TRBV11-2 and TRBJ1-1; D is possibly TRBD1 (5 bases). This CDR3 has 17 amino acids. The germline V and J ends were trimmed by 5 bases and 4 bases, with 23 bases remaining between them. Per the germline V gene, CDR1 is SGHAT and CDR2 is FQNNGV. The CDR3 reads CASSRFSPSGGGTEAFF. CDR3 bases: TGTGCCAGCAGCCGCTTTTCCCCCTCGGGGGGGGGCACTGAAGCTTTCTTT.

CDR3 loop: CASSPGTGRIFRADTQYF. Here the CDR3 DNA reads TGTGCCAGCAGTCCCGGGACGGGGCGGATATTTAGGGCAGATACGCAGTATTTT. The chain carries TRBV6-5 and TRBJ2-3; D is perhaps TRBD1 or TRBD2 (5 bases each). Trimming cost V 5 bases and J 4 bases, with 25 bases left between them. The CDR3 is made up of 18 amino acids. The germline V gene has CDR1 MNHEY and CDR2 SVGAGI.

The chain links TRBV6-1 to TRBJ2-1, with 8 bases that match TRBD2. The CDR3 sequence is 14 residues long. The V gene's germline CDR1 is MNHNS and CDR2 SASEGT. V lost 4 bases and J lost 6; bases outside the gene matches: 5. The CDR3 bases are TGTGCCAGCAGTGCGGGAGGGCCCCCCAATGAGCAGTTCTTC. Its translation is CASSAGGPPNEQFF.

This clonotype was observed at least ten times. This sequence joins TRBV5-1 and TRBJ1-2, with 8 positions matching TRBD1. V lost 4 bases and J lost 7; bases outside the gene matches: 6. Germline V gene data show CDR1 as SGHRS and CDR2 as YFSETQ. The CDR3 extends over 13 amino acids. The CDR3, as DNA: TGCGCCAGCAGCCTCGGGACAGGCGGTGGCTACACCTTC. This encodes CASSLGTGGGYTF.

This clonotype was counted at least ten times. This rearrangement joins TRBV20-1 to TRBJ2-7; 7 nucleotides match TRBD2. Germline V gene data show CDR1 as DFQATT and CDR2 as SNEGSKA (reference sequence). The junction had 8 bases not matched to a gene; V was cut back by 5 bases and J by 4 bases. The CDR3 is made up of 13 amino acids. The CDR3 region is CSARWASGYEQYF. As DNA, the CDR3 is TGCAGTGCTCGGTGGGCTAGCGGTTACGAGCAGTACTTC.

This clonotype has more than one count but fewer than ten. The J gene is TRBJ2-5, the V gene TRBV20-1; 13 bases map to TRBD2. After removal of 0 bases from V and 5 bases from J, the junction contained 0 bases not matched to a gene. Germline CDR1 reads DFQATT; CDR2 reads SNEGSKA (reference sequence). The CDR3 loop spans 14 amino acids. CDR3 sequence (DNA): TGCAGTGCTAGAGAGACTAGCGGGGGGGAGACCCAGTACTTC. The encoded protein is CSARETSGGETQYF.

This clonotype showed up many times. The CDR3 reads CASSLPGLMNTEAFF. Written as DNA, the CDR3 is TGTGCCAGCAGCTTACCGGGACTGATGAACACTGAAGCTTTCTTT. The V call is TRBV11-2, the J call TRBJ1-1, with a possible D match to TRBD1 (5 bases). The CDR3 consists of 15 residues. V lost 2 bases and J lost 0, with 10 bases in between. Germline CDR1 is SGHAT and CDR2 is FQNNGV.

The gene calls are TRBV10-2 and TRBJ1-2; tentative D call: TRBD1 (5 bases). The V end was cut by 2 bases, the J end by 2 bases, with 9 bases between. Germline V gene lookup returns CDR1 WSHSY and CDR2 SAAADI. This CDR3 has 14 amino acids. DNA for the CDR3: TGCGCCAGCAGTGAGAGGGGTGTAAACTATGGCTACACCTTC. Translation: CASSERGVNYGYTF.

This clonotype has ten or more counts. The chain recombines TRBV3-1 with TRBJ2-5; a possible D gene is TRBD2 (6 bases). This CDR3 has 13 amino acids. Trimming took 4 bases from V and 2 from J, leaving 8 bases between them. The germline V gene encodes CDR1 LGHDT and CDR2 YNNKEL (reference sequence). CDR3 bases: TGTGCCAGCAGCCGGGCGGGGCAAGAGACCCAGTACTTC. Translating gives CASSRAGQETQYF.

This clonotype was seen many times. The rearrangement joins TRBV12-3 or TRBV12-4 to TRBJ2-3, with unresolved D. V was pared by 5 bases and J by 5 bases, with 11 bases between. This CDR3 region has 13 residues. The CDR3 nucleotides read TGTGCCAGCAGTACGGACGTTGTAGATACGCAGTATTTT. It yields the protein CASSTDVVDTQYF.